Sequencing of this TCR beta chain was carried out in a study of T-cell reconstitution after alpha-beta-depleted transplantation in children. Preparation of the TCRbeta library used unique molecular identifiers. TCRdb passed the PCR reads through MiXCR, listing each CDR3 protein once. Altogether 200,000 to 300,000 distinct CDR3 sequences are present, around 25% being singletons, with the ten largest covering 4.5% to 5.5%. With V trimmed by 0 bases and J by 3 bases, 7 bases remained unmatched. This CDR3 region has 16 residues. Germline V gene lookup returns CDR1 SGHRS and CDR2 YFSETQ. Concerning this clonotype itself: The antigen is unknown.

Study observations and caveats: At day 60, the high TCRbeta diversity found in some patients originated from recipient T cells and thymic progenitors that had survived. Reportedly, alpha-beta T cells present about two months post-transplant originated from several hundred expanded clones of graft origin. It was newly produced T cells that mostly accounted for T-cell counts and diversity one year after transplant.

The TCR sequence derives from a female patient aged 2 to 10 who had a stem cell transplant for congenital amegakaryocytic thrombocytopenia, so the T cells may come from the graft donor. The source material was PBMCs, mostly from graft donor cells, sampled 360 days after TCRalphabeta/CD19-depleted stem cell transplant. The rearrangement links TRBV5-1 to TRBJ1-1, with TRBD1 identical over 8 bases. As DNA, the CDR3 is TGCGCCAGCAGCTTGGCAAGACAGGGGCGGTACACTGAAGCTTTCTTT. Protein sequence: CASSLARQGRYTEAFF.